The next 25 T cell receptor beta chains were all read from a single sample in a study of blood T cell dynamics during melanoma immunotherapy. The time point denotes: pre-treatment baseline. Data came from immunoSEQ multiplex PCR; TCRdb stores just in-frame clones and leaves some out. The sample records some 14,000 clones, around 90% being singletons. The sample in question was effector memory CD8+ T cells from blood, obtained from a patient treated with checkpoint blockade. Every receptor here comes from a human donor with melanoma.

The CDR3 DNA reads as TGTGCCAGCAGTTATCCCGGGGACGAGCAGTACTTC. It codes for CASSYPGDEQYF. V and J are TRBV6-5 and TRBJ2-7; the D gene is possibly TRBD2 (5 bases). CDR3 size: 12 residues. Between the trimmed V and J ends, which lost 3 bases and 5 bases, there was a span of 8 bases. CDR1 and CDR2 (germline): MNHEY, SVGAGI.

The gene calls are TRBV7-2 and TRBJ1-3; D possibly corresponds to TRBD1 (5 bases). The length of the CDR3 is 14 residues. V was clipped by 1 base and J by 8 bases, with 12 bases between them. Germline V gene lookup returns CDR1 SGHTA and CDR2 FQGNSA. Here the CDR3 reads CASSLEPGIDTIYF. The CDR3 coding sequence is TGTGCCAGCAGCTTAGAACCAGGGATAGACACCATATATTTT.

The chain joins TRBV5-5 to TRBJ2-3; 9 nucleotides match TRBD1. Losses at the gene ends were 3 bases for V and 0 bases for J; bases not matched to a gene: 8. This CDR3 contains 17 residues. Germline V CDR1 and CDR2: SGHKS, YYEKEE (reference sequence). DNA for the CDR3: TGTGCCAGCAGCTGGGACAGGGACTTTACTAGCACAGATACGCAGTATTTT. Protein sequence: CASSWDRDFTSTDTQYF.

The J gene is TRBJ2-7, the V gene TRBV6-6; either TRBD1 or TRBD2 may fit D (5 bases each). CDR1 MNHNY and CDR2 SVGAGI come from the germline V gene (reference sequence). The CDR3 contains 15 residues. V lost 0 bases to trimming and J lost 4 bases, with 13 bases between them. The CDR3 sequence is CASSYSGTLQYEQYF. In nucleotides, the CDR3 is TGTGCCAGCAGTTACTCGGGGACGCTTCAATACGAGCAGTACTTC.

J is TRBJ2-5 and V is TRBV5-1; D uncertain. This CDR3 comprises 11 residues. Germline V gene lookup returns CDR1 SGHRS and CDR2 YFSETQ. V was clipped by 3 bases and J by 2 bases, with 2 bases between them. The CDR3 DNA reads as TGCGCCAGCAGCTCTCAAGAGACCCAGTACTTC. Its protein is CASSSQETQYF.

This chain connects TRBV29-1 to TRBJ2-7, with 7 positions matching TRBD2. CDR1 and CDR2 from the germline V gene are SQVTM and ANQGSEA. The CDR3 sequence is 13 residues long. CDR3 protein: CSARSSGDYEQYF. The CDR3 DNA reads TGCAGTGCTCGGTCTAGCGGAGACTACGAGCAGTACTTC.

The J gene is TRBJ1-1, the V gene TRBV4-1; D uncertain. Trimming took off 0 bases at V and 5 bases at J, with 7 bases between the two ends. Germline V gene sequence: CDR1 MGHRA, CDR2 YSYEKL. This CDR3 spans 13 amino acids. The CDR3 spells CASSQDRETEAFF. CDR3 nucleotide sequence: TGCGCCAGCAGCCAAGATAGGGAGACTGAAGCTTTCTTT.

The CDR3 sequence: CASSYSLASLYNEQFF. Written as DNA, the CDR3 is TGTGCCAGCAGTTACTCCCTAGCGTCGCTCTACAATGAGCAGTTCTTC. This rearrangement joins TRBV6-5 to TRBJ2-1, with a weak D call TRBD2 (6 bases). This CDR3 contains 16 residues. V lost 0 bases and J lost 3, with 12 bases in between. CDR1 MNHEY and CDR2 SVGAGI come from the germline V gene.

V gene TRBV4-1 combines with J gene TRBJ1-5; D unresolved. The CDR3 spans 17 residues. The V gene's germline CDR1 is MGHRA and CDR2 YSYEKL. V lost 1 base and J 4 bases, leaving 17 bases between the germline ends. The CDR3 region has the DNA TGCGCCAGCAGCCAAGGAGATGTACGGGTTGGAAATCAGCCCCAGCATTTT. Its protein product is CASSQGDVRVGNQPQHF.

The V call is TRBV9, the J call TRBJ2-2, with D perhaps TRBD2 (5 bases). Trimming removed 0 bases from V and 4 bases from J, with 10 bases in between. The V gene's germline CDR1 is SGDLS and CDR2 YYNGEE. This CDR3 is built from 15 residues. Written as DNA, the CDR3 is TGTGCCAGCAGCGTAGACCGGGGTAGCACCGGGGAGCTGTTTTTT. This translates into CASSVDRGSTGELFF.

The chain recombines TRBV29-1 with TRBJ1-1, with a possible D match to TRBD1 (5 bases). V lost 2 bases, J lost 4 bases, and 14 bases lay in between. Looked up from germline, CDR1 is SQVTM and CDR2 is ANQGSEA. CDR3 length: 14 amino acids. CDR3 sequence reads: CSVERGDWGTEAFF. CDR3 nucleotide sequence: TGCAGCGTTGAAAGAGGGGATTGGGGCACTGAAGCTTTCTTT.

The chain employs TRBV9 and TRBJ2-5; D may match TRBD1 or TRBD2 (6 bases each). This CDR3 contains 14 residues. The germline CDR1 and CDR2 sequences are SGDLS and YYNGEE. The germline V and J ends were trimmed by 0 bases and 4 bases, with 10 bases remaining between them. The CDR3 loop is CASSVVGGPETQYF. CDR3 DNA: TGTGCCAGCAGCGTAGTAGGGGGGCCAGAGACCCAGTACTTC.

In its sample, this clone was seen a few times. J is TRBJ1-2 and V is TRBV7-9; 7 nucleotides align to TRBD1. V was pared by 5 bases and J by 2 bases, with 8 bases of the junction left unmatched. Per germline, CDR1 SEHNR and CDR2 FQNEAQ (reference sequence). The CDR3 extends over 15 amino acids. The CDR3 region has the DNA TGTGCCAGCAGCATAGACAGGGAAGCGAACTATGGCTACACCTTC. This sequence encodes CASSIDREANYGYTF.

This chain uses TRBV19 with TRBJ1-2, with D maybe TRBD1 (5 bases). The V end was cut by 5 bases, the J end by 3 bases, with 19 bases between. CDR1 is LNHDA and CDR2 is SQIVND in the germline V gene (reference sequence). The CDR3 is made up of 16 amino acids. CDR3 DNA sequence: TGTGCCAGTAGTGGGGTGGGGCATTCGCTTGACTATGGCTACACCTTC. Translating gives CASSGVGHSLDYGYTF.

The genes are TRBV25-1 and TRBJ2-3, with TRBD1 matching 8 bases. The germline V gene has CDR1 MGHDK and CDR2 SYGVNS. V shed 4 bases and J 3 bases; nucleotides not matched to a gene: 3. CDR3 length: 14 residues. CDR3 DNA: TGTGCCAGCAGTGCGCAGGGGGCTACAGATACGCAGTATTTT. Translating it yields CASSAQGATDTQYF.

The genes are TRBV7-9 and TRBJ2-5, with 9 bases identical to TRBD1. Germline CDR1 is SEHNR and CDR2 is FQNEAQ (reference sequence). The CDR3 spans 16 residues. The trim removed 0 bases at V and 5 bases at J, leaving 7 bases unmatched. The DNA for the CDR3 is TGTGCCAGCAGCTTAGCGCCGGGACAGGGAAGGGAGACCCAGTACTTC. As protein: CASSLAPGQGRETQYF.

The genes are TRBV7-3 and TRBJ2-3; D is uncertain. CDR3 length equals 12 residues. The V gene's germline CDR1 is SGHTA and CDR2 FQGTGA. V was clipped by 3 bases and J by 4 bases, with 5 bases between them. DNA of the CDR3: TGTGCCAGCAGCTTTATGTCAGATACGCAGTATTTT. Translated, it gives CASSFMSDTQYF.

This chain uses TRBV19 with TRBJ1-5, with 8 positions matching TRBD1. CDR3 length: 14 amino acids. The V segment lost 5 bases and the J segment 6 bases; nucleotides outside the gene matches: 6. CDR1 and CDR2 (germline): LNHDA, SQIVND (reference sequence). CDR3: CASSAGQGSQPQHF. As DNA, the CDR3 is TGTGCCAGTAGTGCAGGACAGGGCAGTCAGCCCCAGCATTTT. Based on the CDR3 plus reference TRBV19 and TRBJ1-5, the full variable domain is DGGITQSPKYLFRKEGQNVTLSCEQNLNHDAMYWYRQDPGQGLRLIYYSQIVNDFQKGDIAEGYSVSREKKESFPLTVTSAQKNPTAFYLCASSAGQGSQPQHFGDGTRLSIL.

The chain employs TRBV19 and TRBJ1-2, with TRBD1 matching 10 bases. The length of the CDR3 is 14 residues. Losses at the gene ends were 4 bases for V and 4 bases for J; bases not matched to a gene: 3. CDR1 and CDR2 (germline): LNHDA, SQIVND (reference sequence). CDR3: CASSTGTGVYGYTF. The CDR3 bases are TGTGCCAGTAGTACCGGGACAGGGGTCTATGGCTACACCTTC.

The chain links TRBV11-2 to TRBJ2-7; no clear D gene. Germline values: CDR1 SGHAT, CDR2 FQNNGV. The CDR3 covers 13 residues. V gave up 8 bases and J gave up 4 bases, with 15 bases separating them. CDR3 sequence: CASADVGSYEQYF. The CDR3 bases are TGTGCCAGCGCAGACGTCGGATCGTACGAGCAGTACTTC. Using reference TRBV11-2 and TRBJ2-7 for the parts outside the CDR3, the full variable domain is EAGVAQSPRYKIIEKRQSVAFWCNPISGHATLYWYQQILGQGPKLLIQFQNNGVVDDSQLPKDRFSAERLKGVDSTLKIQPAKLEDSAVYLCASADVGSYEQYFGPGTRLTVT.

The count of this clone is one. The chain uses TRBV29-1 and TRBJ2-2; D gene unclear. Germline CDR1 reads SQVTM; CDR2 reads ANQGSEA. The CDR3 consists of 11 residues. Between the trimmed V and J ends, which lost 0 bases and 4 bases, there was a span of 0 bases. The CDR3 nucleotides read TGCAGCGTTGAAGACACCGGGGAGCTGTTTTTT. Amino acids: CSVEDTGELFF.

The chain recombines TRBV7-2 with TRBJ2-7; 8 nucleotides line up with TRBD2. The CDR3 runs to 14 residues. After removal of 3 bases from V and 3 bases from J, the junction contained 4 bases not matched to a gene. CDR1 and CDR2 from the germline V gene are SGHTA and FQGNSA. CDR3 bases: TGTGCCAGCAGCTTCATCGGGACTAGCTACGAGCAGTACTTC. Its protein product is CASSFIGTSYEQYF.

This chain joins TRBV27 and TRBJ2-3; D possibly corresponds to TRBD2 (5 bases). Between the trimmed V and J ends, which lost 2 bases and 0 bases, there was a span of 9 bases. CDR3 length: 15 amino acids. Germline CDR1 MNHEY, CDR2 SMNVEV (reference sequence). For the CDR3, the DNA is TGTGCCAGCAGTTTAGTACTAGGCAGCACAGATACGCAGTATTTT. Its translation is CASSLVLGSTDTQYF.

This CDR3 is CASSDQGRPKNNEQFF. The DNA for the CDR3 is TGTGCCAGCAGTGACCAGGGCCGCCCGAAAAACAATGAGCAGTTCTTC. This sequence joins TRBV25-1 and TRBJ2-1; D is perhaps TRBD1 (5 bases). There are 16 residues in the CDR3. Germline V gene sequence: CDR1 MGHDK, CDR2 SYGVNS. Trimming cost V 3 bases and J 5 bases, with 17 bases left between them. Complete variable domain (other parts from reference TRBV25-1 and TRBJ2-1): EADIYQTPRYLVIGTGKKITLECSQTMGHDKMYWYQQDPGMELHLIHYSYGVNSTEKGDLSSESTVSRIRTEHFPLTLESARPSHTSQYLCASSDQGRPKNNEQFFGPGTRLTVL.

J is TRBJ2-1 and V is TRBV7-9; the D is unclear. The CDR3 contains 15 residues. CDR1 and CDR2 from the germline V gene are SEHNR and FQNEAQ (reference sequence). V shed 5 bases and J shed 5 bases, with 16 bases lying between them. The CDR3 nucleotides are TGTGCCAGCAGCCCCTTTGTTGGATCAAACAATGAGCAGTTCTTC. It is translated as CASSPFVGSNNEQFF.